A selection of T cell receptor beta chains follows, all from one sample in a study of chemoradiotherapy in HPV16-positive cancers. Clones were read by immunoSEQ multiplex PCR, and TCRdb kept only the in-frame ones, dropping some. The sample has under 30,000 clones; approximately 94% are singletons. This specimen was taken from a patient who underwent chemoradiotherapy. All receptors derive from a human donor with HPV-associated anogenital cancer. The CDR3 runs from the conserved cysteine through the conserved F or W. The D gene is left open where the match is weak. Expanded clones get a size class; other rows say once, few or many, or leave the size out.

abundance: once; j_gene: TRBJ2-1; v_gene: TRBV10-2; d_gene: TRBD2; CDR3nt: TGCGCCAGCGGGACTAGCGGGAGGAGGTCGGATGAGCAGTTCTTC; CDR3aa: CASGTSGRRSDEQFF
abundance: NA; j_gene: TRBJ1-2; v_gene: TRBV19; d_gene: TRBD1; CDR3nt: TGTGCCAGTAGTAACGACAGGGGGCCCGACTATGGCTACACCTTC; CDR3aa: CASSNDRGPDYGYTF
abundance: NA; j_gene: TRBJ1-5; v_gene: TRBV19; d_gene: NA; CDR3nt: TGTGCCTCCCAAGGGTACATGGCCCAGCATTTT; CDR3aa: CASQGYMAQHF
abundance: NA; j_gene: TRBJ1-5; v_gene: TRBV27; d_gene: NA; CDR3nt: TGTGCCAGCAGTTTTAGGGGTTATAGCAATCAGCCCCAGCATTTT; CDR3aa: CASSFRGYSNQPQHF
abundance: NA; j_gene: TRBJ2-4; v_gene: TRBV27; d_gene: TRBD1; CDR3nt: TGTGCCAGCAGTTTATCAGGGACAGTAGCCAAAAACATTCAGTACTTC; CDR3aa: CASSLSGTVAKNIQYF
abundance: NA; j_gene: TRBJ2-1; v_gene: TRBV7-9; d_gene: NA; CDR3nt: TGTGCCAGCAGCTTCCGGGCCGTAGTCTCCTACAATGAGCAGTTCTTC; CDR3aa: CASSFRAVVSYNEQFF
abundance: once; j_gene: TRBJ1-1; v_gene: TRBV11-2; d_gene: TRBD1; CDR3nt: TGTGCCAGCAGCTCGTTACAGGGGAGTACTGAAGCTTTCTTT; CDR3aa: CASSSLQGSTEAFF
abundance: NA; j_gene: TRBJ2-7; v_gene: TRBV2; d_gene: NA; CDR3nt: TGTGCCAGCAGTGAAGTCTCAAGTCGGGCGCTCTCCTACGAGCAGTACTTC; CDR3aa: CASSEVSSRALSYEQYF
abundance: few; j_gene: TRBJ2-7; v_gene: TRBV7-7; d_gene: TRBD1; CDR3nt: TGTGCCAGCAGCTTGGACAGGGGCCCGATCTACGAGCAGTACTTC; CDR3aa: CASSLDRGPIYEQYF
abundance: NA; j_gene: TRBJ2-7; v_gene: TRBV6-1; d_gene: NA; CDR3nt: TGTGCCAGCAGTGAAGGGGGTTGGAACGAGCAGTACTTC; CDR3aa: CASSEGGWNEQYF
abundance: NA; j_gene: TRBJ2-3; v_gene: TRBV5-1; d_gene: TRBD2; CDR3nt: TGCGCCAGCAGCTTGAGGGCTAGCGGGGGGGGGACAGATACGCAGTATTTT; CDR3aa: CASSLRASGGGTDTQYF
abundance: NA; j_gene: TRBJ1-5; v_gene: TRBV4-1; d_gene: TRBD1; CDR3nt: TGCGCCAGCAGCCAAGGTCCGGGACAGGCTAATCAGCCCCAGCATTTT; CDR3aa: CASSQGPGQANQPQHF
abundance: NA; j_gene: TRBJ1-1; v_gene: TRBV10-3; d_gene: NA; CDR3nt: TGTGCCATCACTGCGACAGTATCCACTGAAGCTTTCTTT; CDR3aa: CAITATVSTEAFF
abundance: NA; j_gene: TRBJ2-1; v_gene: TRBV18; d_gene: TRBD2; CDR3nt: TGTGCCAGCTCACCATCCGGGACTAGCAAGAACGGTGAGCAGTTCTTC; CDR3aa: CASSPSGTSKNGEQFF
abundance: few; j_gene: TRBJ2-3; v_gene: TRBV30; d_gene: TRBD2; CDR3nt: TGTGCCTGGGGACTAGCGGGGAATCAAGATACGCAGTATTTT; CDR3aa: CAWGLAGNQDTQYF
abundance: NA; j_gene: TRBJ1-1; v_gene: TRBV13; d_gene: TRBD1; CDR3nt: TGTGCCACTGCGACAGGGCGGGCCACTGAAGCTTTCTTT; CDR3aa: CATATGRATEAFF
abundance: NA; j_gene: TRBJ2-1; v_gene: TRBV19; d_gene: TRBD1; CDR3nt: TGTGCCAGTAGTATAGGTCAGGGGGTAAGGGATGAGCAGTTCTTC; CDR3aa: CASSIGQGVRDEQFF
abundance: NA; j_gene: TRBJ1-2; v_gene: TRBV13; d_gene: NA; CDR3nt: TGTGCCAGCAGCTCGACCAGGGTTCGGGGCTACACCTTC; CDR3aa: CASSSTRVRGYTF
abundance: once; j_gene: TRBJ2-2; v_gene: TRBV2; d_gene: NA; CDR3nt: TGTGCCAGCAGTGAAAACAGGGAGGACACCGGGGAGCTGTTTTTT; CDR3aa: CASSENREDTGELFF
abundance: once; j_gene: TRBJ1-1; v_gene: TRBV30; d_gene: NA; CDR3nt: TGTGCCTGGCAGATGAACAGAGAAGCTTTCTTT; CDR3aa: CAWQMNREAFF
abundance: once; j_gene: TRBJ2-1; v_gene: TRBV5-1; d_gene: TRBD1; CDR3nt: TGCGCCAGCAGCGGGCAGGGGGATGGATTTAATGAGCAGTTCTTC; CDR3aa: CASSGQGDGFNEQFF
abundance: NA; j_gene: TRBJ1-2; v_gene: TRBV5-6; d_gene: TRBD1; CDR3nt: TGTGCCAGCAGCTCCACAGGGGGCTCCAGCTATGGCTACACCTTC; CDR3aa: CASSSTGGSSYGYTF
abundance: NA; j_gene: TRBJ1-5; v_gene: TRBV7-2; d_gene: NA; CDR3nt: TGTGCCAGCAGCTTAGGATCTATGGGCAATCAGCCCCAGCATTTT; CDR3aa: CASSLGSMGNQPQHF
abundance: NA; j_gene: TRBJ1-1; v_gene: TRBV28; d_gene: TRBD1; CDR3nt: TGTGCCAGCAGTTTTAATATCGAGATTCGGACAGGGAGGCGAAGAGACACTGAAGCTTTCTTT; CDR3aa: CASSFNIEIRTGRRRDTEAFF
abundance: NA; j_gene: TRBJ2-7; v_gene: TRBV7-2; d_gene: NA; CDR3nt: TGTGCCAGCAGCCGCGGTCCTGGAAACTACGAGCAGTACTTC; CDR3aa: CASSRGPGNYEQYF
abundance: NA; j_gene: TRBJ2-3; v_gene: TRBV7-9; d_gene: NA; CDR3nt: TGTGCCAGCAGCTTTGGCGGCCGGGCCACTAGCACAGATACGCAGTATTTT; CDR3aa: CASSFGGRATSTDTQYF